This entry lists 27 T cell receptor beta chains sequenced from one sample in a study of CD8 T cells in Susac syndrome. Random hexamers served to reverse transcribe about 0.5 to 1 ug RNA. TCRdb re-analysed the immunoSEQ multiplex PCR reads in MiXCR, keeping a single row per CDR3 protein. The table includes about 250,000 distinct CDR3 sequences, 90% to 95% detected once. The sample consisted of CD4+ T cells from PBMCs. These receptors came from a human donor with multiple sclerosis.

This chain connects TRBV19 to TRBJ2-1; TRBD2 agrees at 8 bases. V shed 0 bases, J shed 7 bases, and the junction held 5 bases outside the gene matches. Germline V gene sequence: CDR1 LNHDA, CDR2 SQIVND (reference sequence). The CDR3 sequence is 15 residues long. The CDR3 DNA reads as TGTGCCAGTAGTATAGACAGCGGGAGATCGAATGAGCAGTTCTTC. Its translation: CASSIDSGRSNEQFF.

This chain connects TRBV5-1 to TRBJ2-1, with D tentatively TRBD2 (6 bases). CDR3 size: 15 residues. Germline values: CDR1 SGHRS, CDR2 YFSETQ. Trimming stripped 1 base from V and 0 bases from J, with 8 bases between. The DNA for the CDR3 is TGCGCCAGCAGCTTGACGACTAGCTCCTACAATGAGCAGTTCTTC. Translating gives CASSLTTSSYNEQFF.

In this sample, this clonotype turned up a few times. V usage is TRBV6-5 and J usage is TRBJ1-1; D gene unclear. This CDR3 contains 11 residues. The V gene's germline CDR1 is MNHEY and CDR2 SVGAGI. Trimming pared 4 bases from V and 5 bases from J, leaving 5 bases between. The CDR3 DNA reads TGTGCCAGCAGTTCCAATACTGAAGCTTTCTTT. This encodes CASSSNTEAFF.

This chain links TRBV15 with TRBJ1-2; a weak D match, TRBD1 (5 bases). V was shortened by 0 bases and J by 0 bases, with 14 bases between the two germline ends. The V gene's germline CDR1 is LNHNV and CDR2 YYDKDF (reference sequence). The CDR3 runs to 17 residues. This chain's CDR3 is CATSRDHRQTANYGYTF. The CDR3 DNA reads TGTGCCACCAGCAGAGATCATCGACAGACAGCTAACTATGGCTACACCTTC.

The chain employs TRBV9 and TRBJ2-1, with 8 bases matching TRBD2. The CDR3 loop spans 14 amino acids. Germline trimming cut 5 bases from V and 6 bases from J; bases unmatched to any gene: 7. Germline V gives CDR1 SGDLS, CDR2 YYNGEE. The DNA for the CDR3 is TGTGCCAGCAGTGTTAGCGGGAACAGCAATGAGCAGTTCTTC. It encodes CASSVSGNSNEQFF.

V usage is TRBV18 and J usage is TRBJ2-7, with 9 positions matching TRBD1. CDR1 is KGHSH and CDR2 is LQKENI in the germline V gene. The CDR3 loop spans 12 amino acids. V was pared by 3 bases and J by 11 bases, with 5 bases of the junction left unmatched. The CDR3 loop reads CASSPGTGFEYF. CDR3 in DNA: TGTGCCAGCTCACCCGGGACAGGGTTTGAGTACTTC.

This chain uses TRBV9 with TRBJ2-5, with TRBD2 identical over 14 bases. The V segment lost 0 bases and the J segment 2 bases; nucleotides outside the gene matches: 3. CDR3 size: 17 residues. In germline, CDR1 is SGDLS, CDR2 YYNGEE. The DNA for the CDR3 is TGTGCCAGCAGCGTAGGAGGACTAGCGGGGGGTCAAGAGACCCAGTACTTC. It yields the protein CASSVGGLAGGQETQYF.

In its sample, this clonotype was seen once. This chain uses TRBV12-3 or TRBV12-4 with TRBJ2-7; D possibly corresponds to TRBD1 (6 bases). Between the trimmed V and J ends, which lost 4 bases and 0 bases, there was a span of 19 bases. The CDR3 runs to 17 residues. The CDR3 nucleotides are TGTGCCAGCAGTTGGGTGCTCGATTCGGGACACTCCTACGAGCAGTACGTC. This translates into CASSWVLDSGHSYEQYV.

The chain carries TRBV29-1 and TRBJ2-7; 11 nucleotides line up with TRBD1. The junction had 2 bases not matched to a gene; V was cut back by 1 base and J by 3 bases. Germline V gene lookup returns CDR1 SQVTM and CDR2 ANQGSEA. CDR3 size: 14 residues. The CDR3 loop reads CSVEGGQGVYEQYF. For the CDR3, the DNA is TGCAGCGTTGAAGGGGGACAGGGGGTCTACGAGCAGTACTTC.

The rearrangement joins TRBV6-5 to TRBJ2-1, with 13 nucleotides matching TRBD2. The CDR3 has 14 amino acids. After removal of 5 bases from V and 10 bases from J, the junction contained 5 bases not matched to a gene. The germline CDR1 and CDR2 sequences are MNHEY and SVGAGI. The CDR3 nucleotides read TGTGCCAGCAGTAGAGGACTAGCGGGGGTCGAGCAGTTCTTC. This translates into CASSRGLAGVEQFF.

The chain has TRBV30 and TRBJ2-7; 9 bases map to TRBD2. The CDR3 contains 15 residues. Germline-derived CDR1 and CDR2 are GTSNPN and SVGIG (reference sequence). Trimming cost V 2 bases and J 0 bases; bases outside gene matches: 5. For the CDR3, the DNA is TGTGCCTGGAGTCTAAAGCGGGGGGCCTCCTACGAGCAGTACTTC. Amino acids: CAWSLKRGASYEQYF.

The DNA of the CDR3 is TGTGCCAGCAGTCTGGGCTTAGACTATGGCTACACCTTC. Residues: CASSLGLDYGYTF. V is TRBV2 and J is TRBJ1-2; D remains unclear. V lost 5 bases and J 3 bases, leaving 10 bases between the germline ends. Germline V gives CDR1 SNHLY, CDR2 FYNNEI. The CDR3 has 13 residues.

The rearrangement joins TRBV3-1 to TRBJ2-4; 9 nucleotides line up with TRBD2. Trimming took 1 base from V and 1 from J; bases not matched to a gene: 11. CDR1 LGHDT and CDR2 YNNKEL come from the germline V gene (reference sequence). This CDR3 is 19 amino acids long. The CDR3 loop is CASSQVEGGRGWAKNIQYF. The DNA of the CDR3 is TGTGCCAGCAGCCAAGTGGAGGGCGGGAGGGGTTGGGCCAAAAACATTCAGTACTTC.

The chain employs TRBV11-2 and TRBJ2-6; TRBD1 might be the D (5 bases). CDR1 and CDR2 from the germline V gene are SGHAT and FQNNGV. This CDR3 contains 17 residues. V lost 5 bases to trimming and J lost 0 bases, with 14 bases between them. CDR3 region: CASSPGIQNSGANVLTF. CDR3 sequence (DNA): TGTGCCAGCAGCCCAGGGATTCAAAACTCTGGGGCCAACGTCCTGACTTTC.

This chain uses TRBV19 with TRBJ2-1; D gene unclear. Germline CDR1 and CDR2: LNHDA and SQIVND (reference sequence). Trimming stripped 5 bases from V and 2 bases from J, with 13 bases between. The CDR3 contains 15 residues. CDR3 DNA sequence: TGTGCCAGTAGTGAGTCGTACGGGCCCTACAATGAGCAGTTCTTC. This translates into CASSESYGPYNEQFF.

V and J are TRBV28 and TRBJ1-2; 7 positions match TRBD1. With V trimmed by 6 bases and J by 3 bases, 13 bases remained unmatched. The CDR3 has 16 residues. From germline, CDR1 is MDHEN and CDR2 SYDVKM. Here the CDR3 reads CASRQLWSTGDYGYTF. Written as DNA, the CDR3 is TGTGCCAGCAGGCAACTTTGGAGTACAGGGGACTATGGCTACACCTTC.

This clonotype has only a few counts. CDR3 protein: CASSRTGVNSPLHF. The DNA for the CDR3 is TGTGCCAGCAGTCGGACAGGGGTGAATTCACCCCTCCACTTT. The J gene is TRBJ1-6, the V gene TRBV6-2 or TRBV6-3, with 9 bases fitting TRBD1. The junction had 3 bases not matched to a gene; V was cut back by 5 bases and J by 7 bases. The CDR3 loop spans 14 amino acids. Germline V gives CDR1 MNHEY, CDR2 SVGEGT.

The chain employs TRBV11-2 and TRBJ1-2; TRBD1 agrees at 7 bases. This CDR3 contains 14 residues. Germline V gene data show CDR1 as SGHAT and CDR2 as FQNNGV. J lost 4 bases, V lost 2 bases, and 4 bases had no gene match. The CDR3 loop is CASSLNGDSYGYTF. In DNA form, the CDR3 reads TGTGCCAGCAGCTTAAATGGGGACAGCTATGGCTACACCTTC.

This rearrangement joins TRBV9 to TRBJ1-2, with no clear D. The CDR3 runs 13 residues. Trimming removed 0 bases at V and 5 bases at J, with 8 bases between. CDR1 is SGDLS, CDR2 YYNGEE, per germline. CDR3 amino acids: CASSVAAGYGYTF. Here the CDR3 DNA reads TGTGCCAGCAGCGTAGCGGCAGGTTATGGCTACACCTTC.

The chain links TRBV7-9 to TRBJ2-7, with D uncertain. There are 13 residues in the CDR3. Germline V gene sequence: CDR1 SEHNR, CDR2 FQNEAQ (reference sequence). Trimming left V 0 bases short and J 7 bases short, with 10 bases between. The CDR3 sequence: CASSLAGSEEQYV. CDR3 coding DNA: TGTGCCAGCAGCTTAGCGGGGTCGGAGGAGCAGTACGTC.

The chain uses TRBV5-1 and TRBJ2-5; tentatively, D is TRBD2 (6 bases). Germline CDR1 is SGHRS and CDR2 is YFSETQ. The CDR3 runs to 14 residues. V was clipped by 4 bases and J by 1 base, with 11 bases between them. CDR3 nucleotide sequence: TGCGCCAGCAGCGGCGGGACGAGCCAAGAGACCCAGTACTTC. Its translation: CASSGGTSQETQYF.

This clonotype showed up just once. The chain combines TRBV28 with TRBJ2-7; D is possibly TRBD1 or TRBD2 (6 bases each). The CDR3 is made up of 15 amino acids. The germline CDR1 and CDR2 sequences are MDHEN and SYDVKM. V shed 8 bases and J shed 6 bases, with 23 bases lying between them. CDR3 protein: CASSSGGLKFGEQYF. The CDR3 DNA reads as TGTGCCAGCTCCTCCGGGGGCCTCAAGTTCGGCGAGCAGTACTTC.

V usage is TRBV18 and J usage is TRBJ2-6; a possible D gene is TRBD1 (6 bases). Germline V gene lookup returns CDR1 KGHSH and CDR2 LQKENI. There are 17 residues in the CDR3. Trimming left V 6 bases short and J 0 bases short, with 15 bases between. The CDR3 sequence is CASSFDRLFSGANVLTF. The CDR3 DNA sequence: TGTGCCAGCTCTTTCGACAGGCTCTTCTCTGGGGCCAACGTCCTGACTTTC. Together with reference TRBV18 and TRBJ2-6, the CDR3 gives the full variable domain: NAGVMQNPRHLVRRRGQEARLRCSPMKGHSHVYWYRQLPEEGLKFMVYLQKENIIDESGMPKERFSAEFPKEGPSILRIQQVVRGDSAAYFCASSFDRLFSGANVLTFGAGSRLTVL.

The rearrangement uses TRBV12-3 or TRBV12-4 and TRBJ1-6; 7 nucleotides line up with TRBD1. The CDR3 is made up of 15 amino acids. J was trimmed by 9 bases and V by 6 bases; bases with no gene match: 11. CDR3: CASSRQGGIGSPLHF. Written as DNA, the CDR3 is TGTGCCAGCAGCAGGCAGGGGGGAATTGGTTCACCCCTCCACTTT.

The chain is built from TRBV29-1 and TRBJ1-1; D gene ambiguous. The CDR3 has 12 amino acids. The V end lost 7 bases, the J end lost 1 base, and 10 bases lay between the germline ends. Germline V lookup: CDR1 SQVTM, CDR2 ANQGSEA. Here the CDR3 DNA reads TGCAGCGCCGGACGGCAGAACACTGAAGCTTTCTTT. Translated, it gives CSAGRQNTEAFF.

This CDR3 is CASRQALPNIQYF. For the CDR3, the DNA is TGTGCCAGCAGGCAAGCACTCCCAAACATTCAGTACTTC. V gene TRBV6-5 combines with J gene TRBJ2-4, with D unresolved. The CDR3 sequence is 13 residues long. Germline CDR1 MNHEY, CDR2 SVGAGI. Deletions cut 6 bases from V and 6 bases from J, with 12 bases between.

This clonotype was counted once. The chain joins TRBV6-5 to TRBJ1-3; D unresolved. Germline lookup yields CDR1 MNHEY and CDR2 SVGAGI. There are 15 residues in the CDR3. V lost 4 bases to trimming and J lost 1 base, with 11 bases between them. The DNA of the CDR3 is TGTGCCAGCAGTTTCGCAGAGTCTTCTGGAAACACCATATATTTT. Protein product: CASSFAESSGNTIYF.